The 8 T cell receptor beta chains given below trace back to one sample, sequenced in a study of blood T cell repertoires in COVID-19. Clones were sequenced by immunoSEQ multiplex PCR, and TCRdb holds only the in-frame ones, with some missing. Seen here are around 300,000 clones, over 85% observed once, and the top ten hold roughly a tenth. Material for sequencing was PBMCs or T cells enriched from blood (not recorded which). The receptors stem from a woman aged 25 to 39 who had recovered from COVID-19.

The J gene is TRBJ2-1, the V gene TRBV7-2; the match to TRBD2 covers 8 bases. The germline V gene encodes CDR1 SGHTA and CDR2 FQGNSA. CDR3 length equals 16 residues. With 5 bases clipped from V and 5 bases from J, the junction kept 11 bases outside the gene matches. The DNA of the CDR3 is TGTGCCAGCAGCAGACGAGCGGGAGTAGGTAACAATGAGCAGTTCTTC. Translating it yields CASSRRAGVGNNEQFF.

The chain employs TRBV6-5 and TRBJ1-5; 10 bases are a match to TRBD1. With V trimmed by 5 bases and J by 6 bases, 7 bases remained unmatched. CDR1 and CDR2 (germline): MNHEY, SVGAGI. This CDR3 comprises 15 residues. Here the CDR3 DNA reads TGTGCCAGCAGTCCGACCGGGACAGGGGTTCAGCCCCAGCATTTT. Protein product: CASSPTGTGVQPQHF.

The V gene is TRBV6-5, the J gene TRBJ1-1; D is undetermined. Germline values: CDR1 MNHEY, CDR2 SVGAGI. V dropped 6 bases and J dropped 4 bases, with 15 bases sitting between them. The CDR3 length is 14 residues. CDR3 coding DNA: TGTGCCAGCAGGGAGACCGGGCGGGGCACTGAAGCTTTCTTT. It yields the protein CASRETGRGTEAFF.

V is TRBV18 and J is TRBJ1-4; D perhaps matches TRBD1 (6 bases). Looked up from germline, CDR1 is KGHSH and CDR2 is LQKENI. V lost 6 bases, J lost 2 bases, and 10 bases lay in between. This CDR3 region has 14 residues. CDR3 loop: CASSPGQTNEKLFF. The CDR3 DNA sequence: TGTGCCAGCTCTCCCGGACAGACTAATGAAAAACTGTTTTTT.

The chain joins TRBV19 to TRBJ2-2, with D maybe TRBD1 (6 bases). The CDR3 loop spans 13 amino acids. From germline, CDR1 is LNHDA and CDR2 SQIVND (reference sequence). With 7 bases removed from V and 3 bases from J, the gap between germline ends came to 9 bases. The CDR3: CASTDSDTGELFF. The CDR3 nucleotides are TGTGCCAGTACGGACAGCGACACCGGGGAGCTGTTTTTT. Full variable domain (outside the CDR3, taken from reference TRBV19 and TRBJ2-2): DGGITQSPKYLFRKEGQNVTLSCEQNLNHDAMYWYRQDPGQGLRLIYYSQIVNDFQKGDIAEGYSVSREKKESFPLTVTSAQKNPTAFYLCASTDSDTGELFFGEGSRLTVL.

This chain links TRBV18 with TRBJ1-4; unclear D gene. The V gene's germline CDR1 is KGHSH and CDR2 LQKENI. The CDR3 length is 13 residues. V dropped 3 bases and J dropped 4 bases, with 6 bases sitting between them. The CDR3 region has the DNA TGTGCCAGCTCACCGCGGGTTAATGAAAAACTGTTTTTT. Encoded protein: CASSPRVNEKLFF.

This clone turned up a few times. The chain joins TRBV21-1 to TRBJ2-5; TRBD2, the table's D call, lacks a check against the DNA. TRBV21-1 is a pseudogene locus. The CDR3 length is 14 residues. The CDR3 DNA follows: TGTGCCAGCAGCAAAGTTTCGGGGCAAGAGACCCAGTACTTC. Translation: CASSKVSGQETQYF.

The V gene is TRBV9, the J gene TRBJ2-2; D not certain. CDR3 length: 14 residues. CDR1 is SGDLS, CDR2 YYNGEE, per germline. Trimming cost V 3 bases and J 6 bases, with 12 bases left between them. The chain's CDR3 is CASSAPGVAGELFF. CDR3 DNA sequence: TGTGCCAGCAGCGCCCCAGGCGTGGCCGGGGAGCTGTTTTTT.